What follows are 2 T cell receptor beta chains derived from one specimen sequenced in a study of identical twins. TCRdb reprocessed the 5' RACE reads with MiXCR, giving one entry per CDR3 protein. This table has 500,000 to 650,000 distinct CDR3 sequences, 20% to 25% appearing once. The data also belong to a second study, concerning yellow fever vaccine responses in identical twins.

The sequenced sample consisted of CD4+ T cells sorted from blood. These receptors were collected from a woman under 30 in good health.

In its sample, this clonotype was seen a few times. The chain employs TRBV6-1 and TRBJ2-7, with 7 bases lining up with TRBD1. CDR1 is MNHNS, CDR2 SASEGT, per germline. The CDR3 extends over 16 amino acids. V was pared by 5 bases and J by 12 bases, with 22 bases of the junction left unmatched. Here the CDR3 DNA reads TGTGCCAGCAGTCGCACTCCACAGGGGATACTCCTAAAAGGGTACTTC. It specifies CASSRTPQGILLKGYF.

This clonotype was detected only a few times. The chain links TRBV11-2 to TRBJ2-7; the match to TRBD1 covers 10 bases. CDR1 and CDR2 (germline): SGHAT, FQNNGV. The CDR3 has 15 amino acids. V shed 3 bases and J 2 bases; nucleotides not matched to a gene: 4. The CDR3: CASSFLDRGPYEQYF. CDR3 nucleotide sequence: TGTGCCAGCAGCTTCTTAGACAGGGGGCCCTACGAGCAGTACTTC.